This T cell receptor beta chain was sequenced during a study of technical replicates of blood from several donors. The table came from immunoSEQ multiplex PCR; TCRdb's copy has only in-frame clones and leaves some out. The sample holds about 98,000 clones, approximately 96% seen once. Germline V CDR1 and CDR2: KGHSH, LQKENI. Trimming took 8 bases from V and 4 from J; bases not matched to a gene: 8. The CDR3 runs to 14 residues. Sequencing used T cells isolated from PBMCs. The sequence came from a human donor in good health. The chain is built from TRBV18 and TRBJ1-5; 7 nucleotides match TRBD1. CDR3 loop: CASQTRDRNQPQHF. In nucleotides, the CDR3 is TGTGCCAGCCAGACCCGGGACAGAAATCAGCCCCAGCATTTT.